The clone carrying this T cell receptor (beta chain) has just a few counts. The antigen is undetermined. A 5'RACE template-switching step, the method used to make TCR cDNA, added a universal primer site and UMIs. Via MiXCR, TCRdb re-called the 5' RACE reads, giving one row per CDR3 protein. The repertoire holds fewer than 450,000 distinct CDR3 sequences, with around 3.9% as singletons. This sample stems from a study of T cells after yellow fever vaccination. Findings of the study overall: The secondary response peaked faster, at day 5 versus 15, but was weaker. Repertoires sorted by FACS could include abundant clonotypes that are contaminants from the bulk population. Clonotypes appearing in both CD4 and CD8 compartments existed, and their share was small.

Trimming stripped 0 bases from V and 5 bases from J, with 12 bases between. The germline CDR1 and CDR2 sequences are DFQATT and SNEGSKA (reference sequence). This CDR3 region has 14 residues. V and J are TRBV20-1 and TRBJ2-3; no reliable D call. The TCR was taken from a man younger than 35 who received the YFV17D yellow fever vaccine. This material consisted of PBMCs, taken 5 days after the yellow fever booster vaccination. The CDR3 nucleotides read TGCAGTGCTAGAGATCGGACCAAGCTAGATACGCAGTATTTT. Translating gives CSARDRTKLDTQYF.